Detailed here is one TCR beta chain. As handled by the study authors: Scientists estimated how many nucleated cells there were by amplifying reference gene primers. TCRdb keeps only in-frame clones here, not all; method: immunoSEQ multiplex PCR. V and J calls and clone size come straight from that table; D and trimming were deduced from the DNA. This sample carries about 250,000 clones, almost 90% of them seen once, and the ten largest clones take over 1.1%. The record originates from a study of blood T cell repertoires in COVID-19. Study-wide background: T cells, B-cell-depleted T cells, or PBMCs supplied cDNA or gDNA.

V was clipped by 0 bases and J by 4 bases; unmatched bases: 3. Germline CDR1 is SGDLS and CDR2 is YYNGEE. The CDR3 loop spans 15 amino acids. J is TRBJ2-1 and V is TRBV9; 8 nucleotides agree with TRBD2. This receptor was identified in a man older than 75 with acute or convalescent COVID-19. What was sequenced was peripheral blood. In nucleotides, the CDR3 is TGTGCCAGCAGCGTAGATCTAGCGGGTTACAATGAGCAGTTCTTC. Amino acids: CASSVDLAGYNEQFF. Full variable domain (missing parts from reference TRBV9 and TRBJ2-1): DSGVTQTPKHLITATGQRVTLRCSPRSGDLSVYWYQQSLDQGLQFLIQYYNGEERAKGNILERFSAQQFPDLHSELNLSSLELGDSALYFCASSVDLAGYNEQFFGPGTRLTVL.